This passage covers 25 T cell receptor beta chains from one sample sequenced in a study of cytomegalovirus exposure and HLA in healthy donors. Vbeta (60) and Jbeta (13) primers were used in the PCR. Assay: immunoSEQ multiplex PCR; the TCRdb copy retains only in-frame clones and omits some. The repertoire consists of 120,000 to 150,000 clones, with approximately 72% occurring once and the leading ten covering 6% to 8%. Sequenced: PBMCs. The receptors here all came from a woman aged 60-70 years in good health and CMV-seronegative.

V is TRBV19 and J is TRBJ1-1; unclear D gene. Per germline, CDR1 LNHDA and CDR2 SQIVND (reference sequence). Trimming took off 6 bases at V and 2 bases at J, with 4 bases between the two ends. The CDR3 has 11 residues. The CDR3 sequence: CASRRNTEAFF. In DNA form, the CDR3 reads TGTGCCAGTAGGCGAAACACTGAAGCTTTCTTT.

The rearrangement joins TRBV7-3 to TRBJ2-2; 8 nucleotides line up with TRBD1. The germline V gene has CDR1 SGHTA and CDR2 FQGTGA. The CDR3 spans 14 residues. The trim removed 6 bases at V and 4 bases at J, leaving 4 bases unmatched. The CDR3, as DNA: TGTGCCAGCAGGAAGGACAGGGTCACCGGGGAGCTGTTTTTT. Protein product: CASRKDRVTGELFF. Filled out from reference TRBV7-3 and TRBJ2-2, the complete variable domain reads GAGVSQTPSNKVTEKGKYVELRCDPISGHTALYWYRQSLGQGPEFLIYFQGTGAADDSGLPNDRFFAVRPEGSVSTLKIQRTERGDSAVYLCASRKDRVTGELFFGEGSRLTVL.

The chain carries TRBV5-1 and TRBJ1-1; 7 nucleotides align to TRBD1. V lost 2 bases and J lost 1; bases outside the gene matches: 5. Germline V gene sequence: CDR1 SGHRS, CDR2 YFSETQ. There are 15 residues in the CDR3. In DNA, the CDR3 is TGCGCCAGCAGCTTCAACAGGGGAAGGAACACTGAAGCTTTCTTT. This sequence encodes CASSFNRGRNTEAFF.

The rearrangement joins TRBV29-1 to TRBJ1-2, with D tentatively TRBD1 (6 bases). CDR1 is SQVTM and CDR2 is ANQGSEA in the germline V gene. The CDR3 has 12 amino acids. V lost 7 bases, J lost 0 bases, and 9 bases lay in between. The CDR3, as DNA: TGCAGCGCCTGGACAGCTAACTATGGCTACACCTTC. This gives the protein CSAWTANYGYTF.

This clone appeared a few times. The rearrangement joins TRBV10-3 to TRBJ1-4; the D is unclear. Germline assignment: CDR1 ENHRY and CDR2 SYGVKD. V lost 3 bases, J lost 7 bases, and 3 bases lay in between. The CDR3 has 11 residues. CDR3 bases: TGTGCCATCAGTGACAGTGAAAAACTGTTTTTT. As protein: CAISDSEKLFF.

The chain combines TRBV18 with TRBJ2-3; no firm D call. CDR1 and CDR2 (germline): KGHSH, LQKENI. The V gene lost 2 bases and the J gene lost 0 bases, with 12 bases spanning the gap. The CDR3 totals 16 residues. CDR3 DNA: TGTGCCAGCTCACCAGAGCTATCCACTAGCACAGATACGCAGTATTTT. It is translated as CASSPELSTSTDTQYF.

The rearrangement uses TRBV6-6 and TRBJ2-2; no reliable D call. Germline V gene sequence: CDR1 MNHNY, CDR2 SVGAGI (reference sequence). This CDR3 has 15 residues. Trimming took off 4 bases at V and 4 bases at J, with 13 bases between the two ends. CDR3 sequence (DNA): TGTGCCAGCAGTTTTTTGGGCTACCCCACCGGGGAGCTGTTTTTT. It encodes CASSFLGYPTGELFF.

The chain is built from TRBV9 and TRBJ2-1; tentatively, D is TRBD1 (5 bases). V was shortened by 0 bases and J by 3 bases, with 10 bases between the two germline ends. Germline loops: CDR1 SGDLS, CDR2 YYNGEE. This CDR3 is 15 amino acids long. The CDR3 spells CASSVGDSFYNEQFF. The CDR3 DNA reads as TGTGCCAGCAGCGTAGGAGACAGCTTCTACAATGAGCAGTTCTTC.

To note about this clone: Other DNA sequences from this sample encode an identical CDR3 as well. The CDR3 nucleotides read TGTGCCAGCAGCTCGACCGGAGGGTATGGCTACACCTTC. The encoded protein is CASSSTGGYGYTF. The V gene is TRBV7-2, the J gene TRBJ1-2, with unresolved D. The CDR3 consists of 13 residues. The V and J ends lost 4 bases and 5 bases respectively, with 11 bases between them. Germline V gene lookup returns CDR1 SGHTA and CDR2 FQGNSA. The full variable domain, in which reference TRBV7-2 and TRBJ1-2 provide the parts outside the CDR3, is GAGVSQSPSNKVTEKGKDVELRCDPISGHTALYWYRQSLGQGLEFLIYFQGNSAPDKSGLPSDRFSAERTGGSVSTLTIQRTQQEDSAVYLCASSSTGGYGYTFGSGTRLTVV.

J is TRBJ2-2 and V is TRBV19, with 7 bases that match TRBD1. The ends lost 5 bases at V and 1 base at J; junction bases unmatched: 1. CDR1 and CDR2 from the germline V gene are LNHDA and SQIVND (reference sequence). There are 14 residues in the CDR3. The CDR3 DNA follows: TGTGCCAGTAGTCACAGGGGGAACACCGGGGAGCTGTTTTTT. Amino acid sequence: CASSHRGNTGELFF.

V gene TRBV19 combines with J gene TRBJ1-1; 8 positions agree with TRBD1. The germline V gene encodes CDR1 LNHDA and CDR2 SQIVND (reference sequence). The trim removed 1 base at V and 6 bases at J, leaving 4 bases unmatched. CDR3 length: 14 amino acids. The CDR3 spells CASSIVAGQAEAFF. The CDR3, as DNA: TGTGCCAGTAGTATAGTCGCGGGACAGGCTGAAGCTTTCTTT.

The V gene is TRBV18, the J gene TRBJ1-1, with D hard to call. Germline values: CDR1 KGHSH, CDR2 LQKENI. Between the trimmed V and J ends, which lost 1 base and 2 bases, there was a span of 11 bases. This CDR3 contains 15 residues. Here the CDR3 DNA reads TGTGCCAGCTCACCACTGCCAAGAGCTAACACTGAAGCTTTCTTT. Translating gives CASSPLPRANTEAFF.

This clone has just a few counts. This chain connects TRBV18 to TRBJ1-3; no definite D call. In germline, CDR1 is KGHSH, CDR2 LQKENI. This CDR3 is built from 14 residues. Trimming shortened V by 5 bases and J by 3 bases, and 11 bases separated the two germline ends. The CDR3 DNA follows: TGTGCCAGCTCAAACGGGAGAGATGGAAACACCATATATTTT. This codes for CASSNGRDGNTIYF.

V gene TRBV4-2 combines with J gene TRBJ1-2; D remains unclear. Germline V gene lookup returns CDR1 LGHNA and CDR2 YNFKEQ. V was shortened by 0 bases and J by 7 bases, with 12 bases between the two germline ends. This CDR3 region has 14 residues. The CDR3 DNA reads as TGTGCCAGCAGCCAAGAAATTGTGCAGGCTGGCTACACCTTC. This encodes CASSQEIVQAGYTF.

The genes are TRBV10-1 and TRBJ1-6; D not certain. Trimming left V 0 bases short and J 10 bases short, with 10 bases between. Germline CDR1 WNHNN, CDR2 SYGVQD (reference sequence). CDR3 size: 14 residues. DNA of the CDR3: TGCGCCAGCAGTGAGTCCGGGGTTAGGTCACCCCTCCACTTT. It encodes CASSESGVRSPLHF.

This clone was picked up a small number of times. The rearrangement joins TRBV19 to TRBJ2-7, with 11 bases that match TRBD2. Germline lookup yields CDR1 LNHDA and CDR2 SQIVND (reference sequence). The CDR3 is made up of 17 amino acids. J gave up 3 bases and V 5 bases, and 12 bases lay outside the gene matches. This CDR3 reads CASSPKPLAGGIYEQYF. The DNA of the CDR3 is TGTGCCAGTAGTCCCAAGCCCCTAGCGGGGGGAATCTACGAGCAGTACTTC.

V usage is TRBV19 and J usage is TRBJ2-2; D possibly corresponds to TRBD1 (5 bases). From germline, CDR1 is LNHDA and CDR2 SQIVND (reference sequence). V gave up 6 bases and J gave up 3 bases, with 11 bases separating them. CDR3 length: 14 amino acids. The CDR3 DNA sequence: TGTGCCAGTAGACCAGGGTGGGACACCGGGGAGCTGTTTTTT. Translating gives CASRPGWDTGELFF.

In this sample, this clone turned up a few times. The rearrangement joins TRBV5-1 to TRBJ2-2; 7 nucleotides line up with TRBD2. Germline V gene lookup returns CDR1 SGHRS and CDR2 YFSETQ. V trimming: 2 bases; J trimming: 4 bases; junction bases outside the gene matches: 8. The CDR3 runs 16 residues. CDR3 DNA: TGCGCCAGCAGCTTAGACGGGAGGAAGGGCACCGGGGAGCTGTTTTTT. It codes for CASSLDGRKGTGELFF.

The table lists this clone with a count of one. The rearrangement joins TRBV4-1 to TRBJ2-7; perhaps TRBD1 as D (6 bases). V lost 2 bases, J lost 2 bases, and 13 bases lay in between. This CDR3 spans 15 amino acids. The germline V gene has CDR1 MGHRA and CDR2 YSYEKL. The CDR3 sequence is CASSQPGTKTYEQYF. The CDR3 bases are TGCGCCAGCAGCCAACCCGGGACAAAGACCTACGAGCAGTACTTC.

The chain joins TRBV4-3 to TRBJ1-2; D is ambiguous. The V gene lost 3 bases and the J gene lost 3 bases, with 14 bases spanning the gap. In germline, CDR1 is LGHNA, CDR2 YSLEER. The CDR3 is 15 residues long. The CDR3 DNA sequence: TGCGCCAGCAGCCACGACTCACAAGAGTACTATGGCTACACCTTC. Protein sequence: CASSHDSQEYYGYTF.

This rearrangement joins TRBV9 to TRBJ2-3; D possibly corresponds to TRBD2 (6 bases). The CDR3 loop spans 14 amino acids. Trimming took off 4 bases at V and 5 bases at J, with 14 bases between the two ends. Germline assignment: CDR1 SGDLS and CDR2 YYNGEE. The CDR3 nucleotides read TGTGCCAGCAGCACATTCCAAGCGGGAGATACGCAGTATTTT. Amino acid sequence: CASSTFQAGDTQYF.

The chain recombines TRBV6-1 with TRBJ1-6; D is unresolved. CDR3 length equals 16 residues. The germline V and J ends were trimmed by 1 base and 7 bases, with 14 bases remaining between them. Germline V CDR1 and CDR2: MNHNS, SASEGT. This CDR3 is CASSEGRDRSNSPLHF. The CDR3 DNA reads TGTGCCAGCAGTGAAGGGAGGGATCGCTCGAATTCACCCCTCCACTTT.

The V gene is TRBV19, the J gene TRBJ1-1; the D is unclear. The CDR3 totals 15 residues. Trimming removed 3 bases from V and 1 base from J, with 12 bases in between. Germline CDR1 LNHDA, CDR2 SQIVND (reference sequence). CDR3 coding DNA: TGTGCCAGTAGTATTCGTTGGTCAGGGAACACTGAAGCTTTCTTT. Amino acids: CASSIRWSGNTEAFF.

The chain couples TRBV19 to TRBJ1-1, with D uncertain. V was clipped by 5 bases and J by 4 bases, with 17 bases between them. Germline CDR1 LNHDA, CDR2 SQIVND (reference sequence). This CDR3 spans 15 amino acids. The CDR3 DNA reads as TGTGCCAGTAGTTCTCGATCCCTAACGGGCACTGAAGCTTTCTTT. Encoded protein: CASSSRSLTGTEAFF.

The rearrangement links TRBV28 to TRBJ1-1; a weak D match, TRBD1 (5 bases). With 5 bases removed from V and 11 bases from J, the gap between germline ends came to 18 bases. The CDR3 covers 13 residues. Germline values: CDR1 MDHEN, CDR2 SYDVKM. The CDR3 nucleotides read TGTGCCAGCAGTCCCCCCGACGGGGGAGTCGCTTTCTTT. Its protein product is CASSPPDGGVAFF. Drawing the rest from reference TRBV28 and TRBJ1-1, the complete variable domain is DVKVTQSSRYLVKRTGEKVFLECVQDMDHENMFWYRQDPGLGLRLIYFSYDVKMKEKGDIPEGYSVSREKKERFSLILESASTNQTSMYLCASSPPDGGVAFFGQGTRLTVV.